Shown below are 3 T cell receptor beta chains from a single sample sequenced in a study of T cell responses to AZD1222 COVID-19 vaccine. Clones were read by immunoSEQ multiplex PCR, and TCRdb kept only the in-frame ones, dropping some. This table has over 150,000 clones, 88% appearing once. The sequencing here drew on peripheral blood, taken on day 0 of AZD1222 vaccination. All receptors derive from an adult in good health.

The chain links TRBV6-1 to TRBJ1-2; D is unclear. V lost 3 bases, J lost 4 bases, and 9 bases lay in between. The CDR3 has 13 amino acids. CDR1 is MNHNS and CDR2 is SASEGT in the germline V gene. The CDR3, as DNA: TGTGCCAGCAGTGAGACAACATCCTATGGCTACACCTTC. Its translation is CASSETTSYGYTF.

The rearrangement links TRBV20-1 to TRBJ1-1, with 7 bases matching TRBD1. The germline CDR1 and CDR2 sequences are DFQATT and SNEGSKA (reference sequence). This CDR3 is 16 amino acids long. Trimming at V came to 3 bases and at J to 3 bases, leaving 13 bases not matched to a gene. CDR3 in amino acids: CSASPLPGQQDTEAFF. The CDR3 DNA follows: TGCAGTGCTAGTCCTCTCCCGGGACAGCAGGACACTGAAGCTTTCTTT.

The rearrangement links TRBV18 to TRBJ1-6; D might be TRBD1 (6 bases). V lost 2 bases and J 0 bases, leaving 14 bases between the germline ends. The germline gives CDR1 KGHSH, CDR2 LQKENI. CDR3 size: 18 residues. CDR3 loop: CASSPTISRGSYNSPLHF. As DNA, the CDR3 is TGTGCCAGCTCACCAACGATCTCCAGGGGCTCCTATAATTCACCCCTCCACTTT.